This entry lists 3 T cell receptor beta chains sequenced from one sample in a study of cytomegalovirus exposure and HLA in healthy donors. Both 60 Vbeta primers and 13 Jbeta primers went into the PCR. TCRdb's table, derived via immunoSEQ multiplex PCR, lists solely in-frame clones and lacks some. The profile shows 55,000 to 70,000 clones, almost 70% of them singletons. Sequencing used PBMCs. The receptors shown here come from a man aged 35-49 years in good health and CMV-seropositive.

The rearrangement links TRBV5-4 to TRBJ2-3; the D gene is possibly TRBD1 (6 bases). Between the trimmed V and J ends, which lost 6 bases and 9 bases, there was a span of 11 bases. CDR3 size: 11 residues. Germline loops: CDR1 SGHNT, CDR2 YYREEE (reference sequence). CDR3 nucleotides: TGTGCCAGCAAGAAGGGGGACACGCAGTATTTT. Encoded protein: CASKKGDTQYF.

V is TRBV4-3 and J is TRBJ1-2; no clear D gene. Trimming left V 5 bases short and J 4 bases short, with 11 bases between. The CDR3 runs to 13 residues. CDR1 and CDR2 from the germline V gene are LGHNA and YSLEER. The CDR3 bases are TGCGCCAGCAGCTTCGAGGGAGGCTATGGCTACACCTTC. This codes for CASSFEGGYGYTF.

CDR3 in amino acids: CASSFSRLAGRGETQYF. The CDR3 DNA sequence: TGTGCCAGCAGCTTTTCCCGCCTAGCGGGGCGGGGAGAGACCCAGTACTTC. The gene calls are TRBV7-8 and TRBJ2-5; 9 bases fit TRBD2. CDR3 length: 17 amino acids. Per germline, CDR1 SGHVS and CDR2 FQNEAQ. The trim removed 3 bases at V and 4 bases at J, leaving 12 bases unmatched.